Here is one T cell receptor (beta chain) with its context. Its specificity is unknown. This record belongs to a study of cytomegalovirus exposure and HLA in healthy donors. Turning to the study itself: The study's early data release held approximately 91 million unique TCRs from HLA-typed donors. Study results and caveats: A prior analysis recorded that most TCR beta V segments were productive about 87% or about 30% of the time. In a later analysis, V- and J-gene trimming of beta chains associated with a DCLRE1C missense variant, replicated independently.

The PCR made use of 60 Vbeta and 13 Jbeta primers. Clones were sequenced by immunoSEQ multiplex PCR, and TCRdb holds only the in-frame ones, with some missing. The table lists 150,000 to 200,000 clones, about 64% of them singletons. The donors were healthy bone marrow donors. Germline CDR1 reads MDHEN; CDR2 reads SYDVKM. The CDR3 runs 18 residues. J gave up 0 bases and V 7 bases, and 12 bases lay outside the gene matches. The TCR originated in a middle-aged man in good health and CMV-seronegative. V and J are TRBV28 and TRBJ1-6; 7 bases fit TRBD1. Sequenced sample: PBMCs. For the CDR3, the DNA is TGTGCCAGCACCCGAGGCCCGGGACAGAGCTCCTATAATTCACCCCTCCACTTT. Residues: CASTRGPGQSSYNSPLHF. Combining the CDR3 with reference TRBV28 and TRBJ1-6 gives the whole variable domain DVKVTQSSRYLVKRTGEKVFLECVQDMDHENMFWYRQDPGLGLRLIYFSYDVKMKEKGDIPEGYSVSREKKERFSLILESASTNQTSMYLCASTRGPGQSSYNSPLHFGNGTRLTVT.